The clone carrying this TCR beta chain came up a few times. TCRdb used MiXCR to reprocess the 5' RACE reads, holding one entry per CDR3 protein. The repertoire has fewer than 50,000 distinct CDR3 sequences, roughly 9% of them found once; the top ten carry 12%. This sample stems from a study of T-cell memory formation after mild COVID-19. The source of this sequence is an adult woman who had mild COVID-19 (a few samples of this study predate the infection). Cell type and time point are not known. The sequencing sample was made of PBMCs or a T cell subset sorted from them (not recorded which).

The DNA for the CDR3 is TGTGCCAGCAGTTCCCCGACAGGGGGTACCGATACGCAGTATTTT. It translates to CASSSPTGGTDTQYF. The chain has TRBV6-6 and TRBJ2-3; TRBD1 matches 9 bases. The trim removed 4 bases at V and 6 bases at J, leaving 8 bases unmatched. CDR1 and CDR2 (germline): MNHNY, SVGAGI (reference sequence). CDR3 length: 15 residues.